The following is a T cell receptor beta chain sequence with its context. The antigen remains undetermined. The data were taken from a study of T cell responses to AZD1222 COVID-19 vaccine. Study conclusions and caveats: There were mostly white British donors and more females than males, and clonal diversity was possibly underestimated. Close to half of all spike-specific TCRs reportedly target regions of the variants that are unmutated.

The data were produced by immunoSEQ multiplex PCR, yet TCRdb's version contains in-frame clones alone and is incomplete. The table shows around 200,000 clones, with 88% occurring only once. The V end lost 1 base, the J end lost 6 bases, and 9 bases lay between the germline ends. This CDR3 is 14 amino acids long. The germline gives CDR1 SGHTA, CDR2 FQGNSA. The TCR sequence derives from an adult in good health. The V gene is TRBV7-2, the J gene TRBJ2-2; D remains unclear. Source: peripheral blood, taken on day 0 of AZD1222 vaccination. CDR3 amino acids: CASSLGRTSGELFF. DNA of the CDR3: TGTGCCAGCAGCTTAGGAAGGACGTCCGGGGAGCTGTTTTTT.